Each of the 15 T cell receptor beta chains below was sequenced from the same sample in a study of blood T cell repertoires in COVID-19. Assay used: immunoSEQ multiplex PCR; TCRdb lists only in-frame clones, some missing. Counted here are about 310,000 clones, around 86% occurring once; the ten biggest clones make up 1%. Input material: peripheral blood. The receptors were gathered from a man aged 50 or older with active or convalescent COVID-19.

Only a few counts were recorded for this clone. The chain carries TRBV30 and TRBJ1-5; 9 nucleotides line up with TRBD1. V shed 0 bases and J 2 bases; nucleotides not matched to a gene: 14. The germline CDR1 and CDR2 sequences are GTSNPN and SVGIG (reference sequence). The CDR3 totals 19 residues. CDR3 sequence reads: CAWSVSPLGTGFGNQPQHF. CDR3 in DNA: TGTGCCTGGAGTGTAAGTCCCCTGGGGACAGGGTTTGGCAATCAGCCCCAGCATTTT.

This chain uses TRBV5-5 with TRBJ2-1; 8 bases agree with TRBD2. The V gene's germline CDR1 is SGHKS and CDR2 YYEKEE (reference sequence). The CDR3 loop spans 13 amino acids. V was pared by 4 bases and J by 7 bases, with 4 bases of the junction left unmatched. CDR3 sequence (DNA): TGTGCCAGCAGCAGAATAGCGGGAAATGAGCAGTTCTTC. Its translation is CASSRIAGNEQFF.

The CDR3 protein is CASSRTSGTFSDTQYF. The CDR3, as DNA: TGTGCCAGCAGTCGGACTAGCGGGACATTTTCAGATACGCAGTATTTT. The V and J genes are TRBV13 and TRBJ2-3; 12 nucleotides align to TRBD2. Germline-derived CDR1 and CDR2 are PRHDT and FYEKMQ (reference sequence). The V gene end was trimmed by 6 bases and the J gene end by 4 bases; junction bases not matched to a gene: 8. This CDR3 spans 16 amino acids.

The J gene is TRBJ2-7, the V gene TRBV7-3; the match to TRBD2 covers 7 bases. CDR3 length: 15 residues. The V and J ends lost 6 bases and 0 bases, in that order; junction bases with no gene match: 8. CDR1 and CDR2 from the germline V gene are SGHTA and FQGTGA. CDR3 in DNA: TGTGCCAGCAGTTTTGGGGCGGGGGACTCCTACGAGCAGTACTTC. As protein: CASSFGAGDSYEQYF.

This clone was seen a handful of times. This sequence joins TRBV28 and TRBJ2-1; D is perhaps TRBD1 (6 bases). V was trimmed by 3 bases and J by 12 bases, leaving 9 bases between them. Germline V lookup: CDR1 MDHEN, CDR2 SYDVKM. This CDR3 contains 11 residues. The DNA for the CDR3 is TGTGCCAGCAGTTTCGAGACAGGGCAGTTCTTC. Encoded protein: CASSFETGQFF. The full variable domain, with the rest looked up from reference TRBV28 and TRBJ2-1, is DVKVTQSSRYLVKRTGEKVFLECVQDMDHENMFWYRQDPGLGLRLIYFSYDVKMKEKGDIPEGYSVSREKKERFSLILESASTNQTSMYLCASSFETGQFFGPGTRLTVL.

V and J are TRBV7-2 and TRBJ2-7, with TRBD1 matching 10 bases. After removal of 3 bases from V and 6 bases from J, the junction contained 8 bases not matched to a gene. This CDR3 contains 15 residues. Germline CDR1 reads SGHTA; CDR2 reads FQGNSA. CDR3 amino acids: CASSFSGTGVSEQYF. The CDR3 DNA follows: TGTGCCAGCAGCTTCTCCGGGACAGGGGTTTCCGAGCAGTACTTC.

The chain carries TRBV9 and TRBJ2-7; 9 positions match TRBD2. The CDR3 has 15 amino acids. Germline trimming cut 0 bases from V and 2 bases from J; bases unmatched to any gene: 3. Germline-derived CDR1 and CDR2 are SGDLS and YYNGEE. The CDR3 reads CASSVDSGSTYEQYF. In nucleotides, the CDR3 is TGTGCCAGCAGCGTAGATAGCGGGAGCACCTACGAGCAGTACTTC.

The chain recombines TRBV10-3 with TRBJ1-1; 7 bases align to TRBD1. The CDR3 contains 16 residues. Germline V gene data show CDR1 as ENHRY and CDR2 as SYGVKD. Germline trimming cut 0 bases from V and 5 bases from J; bases unmatched to any gene: 9. As DNA, the CDR3 is TGTGCCATCAGTGAGTCTGTAGGACAGGCTGTAACTGAAGCTTTCTTT. This encodes CAISESVGQAVTEAFF.

This chain joins TRBV9 and TRBJ1-2; D not certain. The CDR3 is 16 amino acids. CDR1 and CDR2 from the germline V gene are SGDLS and YYNGEE. Trimming pared 0 bases from V and 2 bases from J, leaving 14 bases between. CDR3 sequence reads: CASSVDSRATNYGYTF. The CDR3 nucleotides are TGTGCCAGCAGCGTAGATTCGAGGGCAACGAACTATGGCTACACCTTC.

V is TRBV7-8 and J is TRBJ2-7; 10 positions match TRBD1. The CDR3 is 15 amino acids. The trim removed 2 bases at V and 3 bases at J, leaving 4 bases unmatched. Germline V lookup: CDR1 SGHVS, CDR2 FQNEAQ. In DNA form, the CDR3 reads TGTGCCAGCAGCTTATCGACAGGGGGCAACTACGAGCAGTACTTC. Translating gives CASSLSTGGNYEQYF.

The chain has TRBV10-3 and TRBJ2-5; 8 bases agree with TRBD1. CDR1 is ENHRY, CDR2 SYGVKD, per germline. The CDR3 consists of 13 residues. With 7 bases clipped from V and 1 base from J, the junction kept 2 bases outside the gene matches. CDR3 residues: CAINQGAQETQYF. The CDR3 DNA reads as TGTGCCATCAATCAGGGGGCCCAAGAGACCCAGTACTTC.

This clone is a singleton in its sample. The chain couples TRBV24-1 to TRBJ2-2; D unresolved. The CDR3 runs 15 residues. In germline, CDR1 is KGHDR, CDR2 SFDVKD. The V and J ends lost 5 bases and 6 bases respectively, with 15 bases between them. CDR3 nucleotides: TGTGCCACCAGTGTCGGTCAAGGAGTAGCCGGGGAGCTGTTTTTT. Encoded protein: CATSVGQGVAGELFF.

The V gene is TRBV7-2, the J gene TRBJ1-2, with TRBD1 matching 9 bases. Germline values: CDR1 SGHTA, CDR2 FQGNSA. The CDR3 length is 16 residues. Trimming took 1 base from V and 2 from J; bases not matched to a gene: 5. The CDR3 reads CASSLGGTGSNYGYTF. The DNA for the CDR3 is TGTGCCAGCAGCTTAGGCGGGACAGGGTCAAACTATGGCTACACCTTC.

V and J are TRBV19 and TRBJ2-1; D gene unclear. This CDR3 is 14 amino acids long. V lost 1 base and J 4 bases, leaving 8 bases between the germline ends. Germline loops: CDR1 LNHDA, CDR2 SQIVND (reference sequence). CDR3 loop: CASSIGFEYNEQFF. In nucleotides, the CDR3 is TGTGCCAGTAGTATAGGGTTTGAGTACAATGAGCAGTTCTTC. The full variable domain, completed using reference TRBV19 and TRBJ2-1, is DGGITQSPKYLFRKEGQNVTLSCEQNLNHDAMYWYRQDPGQGLRLIYYSQIVNDFQKGDIAEGYSVSREKKESFPLTVTSAQKNPTAFYLCASSIGFEYNEQFFGPGTRLTVL.

A remark on this clone: The junction departs from germline at one end; a sequencing error may be responsible. This rearrangement joins TRBV7-9 to TRBJ1-2, with TRBD1 as a possible D gene (5 bases). The V gene's germline CDR1 is SEHNR and CDR2 FQNEAQ (reference sequence). This CDR3 is 13 amino acids long. The CDR3 is CASSLDSFSGYTF. In nucleotides, the CDR3 is TGTGCCAGCAGTTTAGACAGCTTCTCTGGCTACACCTTC.